This T cell receptor beta chain was profiled in a study of cytomegalovirus exposure and HLA in healthy donors. Study findings and constraints: Earlier analysis looked at TCR beta V segments, and most were productive about 87% or about 30% of the time. The study carried out a later analysis of TCR beta sequences. It associated 15,000 to 20,000 of them with specific HLA alleles at a false discovery rate of 0.05.

PCR amplification relied on 60 Vbeta primers (plus 13 Jbeta primers). The repertoire was sequenced with immunoSEQ multiplex PCR; TCRdb's copy has only in-frame clones and lacks some. Among 150,000 to 170,000 clones listed, 80% were seen once. Trimming pared 0 bases from V and 3 bases from J, leaving 17 bases between. The CDR3 consists of 17 residues. Per the germline V gene, CDR1 is MGHRA and CDR2 is YSYEKL. On this clone itself: The antigen remains undetermined.

This chain links TRBV4-1 with TRBJ1-1; D is possibly TRBD1 (5 bases). The sequenced sample was PBMCs. This sequence originates from a woman aged 40 to 49 in good health and CMV-seropositive. CDR3 bases: TGCGCCAGCAGCCAAGACAGAACAGGTCCTTGGGACACTGAAGCTTTCTTT. Protein product: CASSQDRTGPWDTEAFF.